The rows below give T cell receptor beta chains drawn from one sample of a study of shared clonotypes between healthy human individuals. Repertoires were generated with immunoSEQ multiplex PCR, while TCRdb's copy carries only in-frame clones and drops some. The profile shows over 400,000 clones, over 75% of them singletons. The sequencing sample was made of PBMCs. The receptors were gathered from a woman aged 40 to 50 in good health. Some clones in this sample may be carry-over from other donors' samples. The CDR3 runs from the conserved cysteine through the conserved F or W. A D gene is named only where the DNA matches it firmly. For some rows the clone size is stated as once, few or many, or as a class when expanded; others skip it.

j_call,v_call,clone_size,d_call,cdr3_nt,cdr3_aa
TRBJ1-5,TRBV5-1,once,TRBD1,TGCGCCAGCAGCCCGGGACAGGGTGGCAATCAGCCCCAGCATTTT,CASSPGQGGNQPQHF
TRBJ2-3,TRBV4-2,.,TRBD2,TGTGCCAGCAGTACCACTCAACTAGCGGGTCGCACAGATACGCAGTATTTT,CASSTTQLAGRTDTQYF
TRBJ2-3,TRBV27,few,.,TGTGCCAGCAGTTTATCTGGGACCGGGGCTCCAGGCACAGATACGCAGTATTTT,CASSLSGTGAPGTDTQYF
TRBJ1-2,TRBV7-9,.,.,TGTGCATGGGCAGTCAACTATGGCTACACCTTC,CAWAVNYGYTF
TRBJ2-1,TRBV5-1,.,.,TGCGCCAGCAGCTTGGATTTCCTTTTGGATGAGCAGTTCTTC,CASSLDFLLDEQFF
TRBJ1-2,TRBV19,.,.,TGTGCCAGTAGCGAGGCGGGACGCCAGCCTAACTATGGCTACACCTTC,CASSEAGRQPNYGYTF
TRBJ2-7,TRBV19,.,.,TGTGCCACGTCGGGACCCCCCTACGAGCAGTACTTC,CATSGPPYEQYF
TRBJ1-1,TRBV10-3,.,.,TGTGCCATCAGTGATCCCCCGGGTGAAGCTTTCTTT,CAISDPPGEAFF
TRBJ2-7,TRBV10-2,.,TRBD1,TGCGCCAGCAGCCCTTCGGGACAGGGGAAGGCCTACGAGCAGTACTTC,CASSPSGQGKAYEQYF
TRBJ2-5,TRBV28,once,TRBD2,TGTGCCAGCAAACTAGCGGGAGAGACGAGTTGGGGAGAGACCCAGTACTTC,CASKLAGETSWGETQYF
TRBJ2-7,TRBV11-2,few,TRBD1,TGTGCCAGCAGCAAAACCGGGACAGACACCTACGAGCAGTACTTC,CASSKTGTDTYEQYF
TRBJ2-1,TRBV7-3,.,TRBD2,TGTGCCAGCAGCTTGAGACTAGCAGAGTACAATGAGCAGTTCTTC,CASSLRLAEYNEQFF
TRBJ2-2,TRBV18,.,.,TGTGCCAGCTCACCACAGGGTGCGAACACCGGGGAGCTGTTTTTT,CASSPQGANTGELFF
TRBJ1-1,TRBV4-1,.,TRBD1,TGCGCCAGCAGCCGACAGGGCGCGGACACTGAAGCTTTCTTT,CASSRQGADTEAFF
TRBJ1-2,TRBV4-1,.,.,TGCGCCAGCAGCCAAGATTTTTCAGAGATCTATGGCTACACCTTC,CASSQDFSEIYGYTF
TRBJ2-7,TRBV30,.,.,TGTGCCTGGACTAAGTTGGGGGCCGAGCAGTACTTC,CAWTKLGAEQYF
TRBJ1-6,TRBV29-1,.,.,TGCGGAGCCGTCGGAGACTACGATTCACCCCTCCACTTT,CGAVGDYDSPLHF
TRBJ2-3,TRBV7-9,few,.,TGTGCCAGCAGCTTATATAGCTATAGCGCAGATACGCAGTATTTT,CASSLYSYSADTQYF
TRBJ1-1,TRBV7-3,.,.,TGTGCCAGCAGCTTGCTGGGCATCCAGAACACTGAAGCTTTCTTT,CASSLLGIQNTEAFF
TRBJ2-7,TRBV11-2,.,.,TGTGCCAGCACCCGGGGACCTACCTACGAGCAGTACTTC,CASTRGPTYEQYF
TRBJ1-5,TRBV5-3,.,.,TGTGCCAGAAGCCCTGAAGGGAGCAATCAGCCCCAGCATTTT,CARSPEGSNQPQHF
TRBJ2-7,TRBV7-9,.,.,TGTGCCAGCAGCCCAGGACCGTACGAGCAGTACTTC,CASSPGPYEQYF
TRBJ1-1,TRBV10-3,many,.,TGTGCCATCAGCCCGAGGGGCACTGAAGCTTTCTTT,CAISPRGTEAFF
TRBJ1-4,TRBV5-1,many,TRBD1,TGCGCCAGCAGCTTGGGTACGACAGGGAGGGAAGAACTGTTTTTT,CASSLGTTGREELFF
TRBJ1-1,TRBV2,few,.,TGTGCCAGCAGTGAGAGGTCCATGAACACTGAAGCTTTCTTT,CASSERSMNTEAFF
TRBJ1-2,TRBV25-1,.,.,TGTGCCAGCAGTGAATTTGGGGGTAACTATGGCTACACCTTC,CASSEFGGNYGYTF
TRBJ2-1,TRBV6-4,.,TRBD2,TGTGCCAGCAGTGACACAGCGGGAGGGATGTCTAATGAGCAGTTCTTC,CASSDTAGGMSNEQFF
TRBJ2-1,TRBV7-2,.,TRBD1,TGTGCCAGCAGCCTTGGACAGGTGTGGAATGAGCAGTTCTTC,CASSLGQVWNEQFF
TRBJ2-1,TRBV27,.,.,TGTGCCAGCAGGCCAACAGGGAGGTCCTACAATGAGCAGTTCTTC,CASRPTGRSYNEQFF
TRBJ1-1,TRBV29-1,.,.,TGCAGCGTTGAAGATCTTCTACAGATGAACACTGAAGCTTTCTTT,CSVEDLLQMNTEAFF
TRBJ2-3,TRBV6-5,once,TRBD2,TGTGCCAGCAGTCAGAGCGGGAACGTGGATACGCAGTATTTT,CASSQSGNVDTQYF
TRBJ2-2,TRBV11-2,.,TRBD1,TGTGCCAGCAGCTCCGGACAGGGATACACCGGGGAGCTGTTTTTT,CASSSGQGYTGELFF
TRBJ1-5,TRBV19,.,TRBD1,TGTGCCAGTAGTGAGCTTAGGGGGCCTCAGCCCCAGCATTTT,CASSELRGPQPQHF
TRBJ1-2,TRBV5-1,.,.,TGCGCCAGCAGCCCGGACGGACAGCATAACTATGGCTACACCTTC,CASSPDGQHNYGYTF
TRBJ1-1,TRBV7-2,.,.,TGTGCCAGCAGCTTTTACTACAAAGCTTTCTTT,CASSFYYKAFF
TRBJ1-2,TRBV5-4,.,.,TGTGCCAGCAGCTCCACAGGTCCTTATGGCTACACCTTC,CASSSTGPYGYTF
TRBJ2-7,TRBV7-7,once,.,TGTGCCAGCAGCCCCACGGACAAGTCCTACGAGCAGTACTTC,CASSPTDKSYEQYF
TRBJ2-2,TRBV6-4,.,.,TGTGCCAGCAGTGACTCCAGGGGGGTTGCCACCGGGGAGCTGTTTTTT,CASSDSRGVATGELFF
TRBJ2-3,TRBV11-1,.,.,TGTGCCAGCAGCTCTCAGGTCACAGATACGCAGTATTTT,CASSSQVTDTQYF
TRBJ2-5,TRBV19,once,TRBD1,TGTGCCAGTAGTCCCGGACAGGGGGCCGGTAAAGAGACCCAGTACTTC,CASSPGQGAGKETQYF
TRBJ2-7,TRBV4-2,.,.,TGTGCCAGCAGCCAAGAAGGCGGAGACAGAGTATACGAGCAGTACTTC,CASSQEGGDRVYEQYF